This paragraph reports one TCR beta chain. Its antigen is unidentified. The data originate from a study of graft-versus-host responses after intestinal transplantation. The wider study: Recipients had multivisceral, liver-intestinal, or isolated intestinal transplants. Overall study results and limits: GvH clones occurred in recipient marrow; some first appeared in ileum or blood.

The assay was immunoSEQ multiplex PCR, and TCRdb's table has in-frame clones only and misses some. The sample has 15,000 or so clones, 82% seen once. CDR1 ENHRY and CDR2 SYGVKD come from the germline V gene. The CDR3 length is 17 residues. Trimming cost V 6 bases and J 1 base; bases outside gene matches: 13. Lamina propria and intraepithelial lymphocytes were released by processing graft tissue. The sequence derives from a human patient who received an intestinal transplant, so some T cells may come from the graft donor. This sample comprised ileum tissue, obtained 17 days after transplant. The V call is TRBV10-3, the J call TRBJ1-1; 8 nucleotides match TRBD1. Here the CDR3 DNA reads TGTGCCATCAGGAACCGGCGACAGGGGAGGAGGAACACTGAAGCTTTCTTT. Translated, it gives CAIRNRRQGRRNTEAFF.